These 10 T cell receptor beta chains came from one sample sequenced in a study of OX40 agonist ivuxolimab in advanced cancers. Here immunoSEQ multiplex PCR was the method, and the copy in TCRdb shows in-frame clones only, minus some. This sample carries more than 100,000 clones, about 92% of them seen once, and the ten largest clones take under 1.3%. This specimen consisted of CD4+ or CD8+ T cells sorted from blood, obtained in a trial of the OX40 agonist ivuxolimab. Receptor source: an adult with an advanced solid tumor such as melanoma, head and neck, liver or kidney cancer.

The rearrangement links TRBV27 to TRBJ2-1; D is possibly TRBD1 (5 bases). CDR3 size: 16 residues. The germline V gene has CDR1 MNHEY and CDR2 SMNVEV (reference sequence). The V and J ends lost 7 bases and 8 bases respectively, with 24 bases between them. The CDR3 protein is CASTGFSPPSGDEQFF. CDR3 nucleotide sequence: TGTGCCAGCACAGGGTTTTCCCCCCCCTCCGGCGATGAGCAGTTCTTC.

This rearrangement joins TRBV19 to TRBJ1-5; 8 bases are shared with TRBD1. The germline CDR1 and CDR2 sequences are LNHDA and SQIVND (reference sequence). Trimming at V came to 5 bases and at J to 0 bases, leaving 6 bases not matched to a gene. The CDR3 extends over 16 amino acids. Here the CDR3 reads CASSETGGRSNQPQHF. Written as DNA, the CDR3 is TGTGCCAGTAGTGAAACAGGGGGTCGTAGCAATCAGCCCCAGCATTTT.

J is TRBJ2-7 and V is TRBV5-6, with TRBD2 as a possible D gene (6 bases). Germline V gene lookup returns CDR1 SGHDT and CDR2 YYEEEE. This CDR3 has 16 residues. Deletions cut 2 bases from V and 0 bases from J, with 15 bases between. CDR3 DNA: TGTGCCAGCAGCTTCTTCCCGGCGGGGATCTCCTACGAGCAGTACTTC. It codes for CASSFFPAGISYEQYF.

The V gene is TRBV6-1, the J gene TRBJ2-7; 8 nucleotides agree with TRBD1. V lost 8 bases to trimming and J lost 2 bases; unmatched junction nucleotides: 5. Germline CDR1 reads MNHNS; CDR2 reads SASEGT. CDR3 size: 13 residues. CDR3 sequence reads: CASFQDRAYEQYF. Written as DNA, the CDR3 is TGTGCCAGCTTCCAGGACAGGGCCTACGAGCAGTACTTC.

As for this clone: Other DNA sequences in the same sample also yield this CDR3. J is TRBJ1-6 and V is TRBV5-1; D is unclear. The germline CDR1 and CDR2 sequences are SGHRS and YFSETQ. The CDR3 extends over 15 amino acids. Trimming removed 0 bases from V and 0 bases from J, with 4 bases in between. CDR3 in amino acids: CASSLDSSYNSPLHF. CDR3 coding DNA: TGCGCCAGCAGCTTGGACAGCTCCTATAATTCACCCCTCCACTTT.

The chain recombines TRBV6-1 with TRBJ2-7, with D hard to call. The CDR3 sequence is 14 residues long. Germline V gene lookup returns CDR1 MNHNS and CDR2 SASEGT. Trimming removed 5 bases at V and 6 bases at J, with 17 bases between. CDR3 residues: CASSLDRAPAEQYF. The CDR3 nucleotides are TGTGCCAGCAGTTTAGACCGGGCCCCAGCCGAGCAGTACTTC.

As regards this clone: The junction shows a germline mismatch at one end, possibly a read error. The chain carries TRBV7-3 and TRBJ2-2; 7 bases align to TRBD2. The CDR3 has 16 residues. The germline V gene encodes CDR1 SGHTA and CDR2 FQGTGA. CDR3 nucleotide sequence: TGTGCCAGCAGCTTATACGCTAGCGGAAACACCAGGGAGCTGTTTTTT. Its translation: CASSLYASGNTRELFF.

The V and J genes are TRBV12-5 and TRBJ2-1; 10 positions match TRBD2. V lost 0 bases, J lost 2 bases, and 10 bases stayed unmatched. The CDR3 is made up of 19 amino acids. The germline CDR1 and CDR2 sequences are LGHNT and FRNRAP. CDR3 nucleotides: TGTGCTAGTGGTTTGGTGCCAACTCGAGCGGGGGGGACCTACAATGAGCAGTTCTTC. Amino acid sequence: CASGLVPTRAGGTYNEQFF.

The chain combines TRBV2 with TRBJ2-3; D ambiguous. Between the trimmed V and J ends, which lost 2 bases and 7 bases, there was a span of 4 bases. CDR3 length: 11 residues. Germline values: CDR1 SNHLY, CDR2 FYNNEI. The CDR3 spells CASSERNTQYF. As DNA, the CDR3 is TGTGCCAGCAGTGAACGGAATACGCAGTATTTT.

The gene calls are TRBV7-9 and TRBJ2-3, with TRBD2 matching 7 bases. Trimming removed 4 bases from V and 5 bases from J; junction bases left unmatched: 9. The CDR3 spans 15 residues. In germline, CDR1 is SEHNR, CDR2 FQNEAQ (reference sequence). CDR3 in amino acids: CASSSSGTMKDTQYF. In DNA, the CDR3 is TGTGCCAGCAGCTCGTCCGGGACTATGAAAGATACGCAGTATTTT.